This entry describes one TCR beta chain. What it binds is unknown. The source of the sample is a study of CD4 T cells in relation to SARS-CoV-2 and coronaviruses. Across the whole study: TCR beta CDR3s were sequenced after roughly 10-day antigen culture of PBMCs. No peptide or an HIV-1 Nef peptide pool served as negative control.

Study outcomes and limitations: This crossreactivity analysis covered spike protein alone, no other viral proteins.

Produced via immunoSEQ multiplex PCR; TCRdb's table is partial and in-frame only. The table has 20,000 to 25,000 clones, about 71% seen once; the top ten hold about 17%. CD4+ T cells from unexposed donors were obtained before the COVID-19 pandemic (2011-2018). After approximately 10 days of culture, CD4+ T cells were isolated. Half the medium was replaced with IL-2 medium on days 3 and 7. Material for sequencing was CD4+ T cells from PBMCs, cultured in vitro. The sequence came from a human donor in good health.

The CDR3 loop is CASGEPGRTNEKLFF. The CDR3 DNA reads TGTGCCAGCGGGGAACCGGGACGGACTAATGAAAAACTGTTTTTT. The chain links TRBV27 to TRBJ1-4; TRBD1 might be the D (5 bases). Trimming left V 8 bases short and J 2 bases short, with 15 bases between. This CDR3 spans 15 amino acids. The germline V gene has CDR1 MNHEY and CDR2 SMNVEV (reference sequence). Variable domain in full (rest from reference TRBV27 and TRBJ1-4): EAQVTQNPRYLITVTGKKLTVTCSQNMNHEYMSWYRQDPGLGLRQIYYSMNVEVTDKGDVPEGYKVSRKEKRNFPLILESPSPNQTSLYFCASGEPGRTNEKLFFGSGTQLSVL.